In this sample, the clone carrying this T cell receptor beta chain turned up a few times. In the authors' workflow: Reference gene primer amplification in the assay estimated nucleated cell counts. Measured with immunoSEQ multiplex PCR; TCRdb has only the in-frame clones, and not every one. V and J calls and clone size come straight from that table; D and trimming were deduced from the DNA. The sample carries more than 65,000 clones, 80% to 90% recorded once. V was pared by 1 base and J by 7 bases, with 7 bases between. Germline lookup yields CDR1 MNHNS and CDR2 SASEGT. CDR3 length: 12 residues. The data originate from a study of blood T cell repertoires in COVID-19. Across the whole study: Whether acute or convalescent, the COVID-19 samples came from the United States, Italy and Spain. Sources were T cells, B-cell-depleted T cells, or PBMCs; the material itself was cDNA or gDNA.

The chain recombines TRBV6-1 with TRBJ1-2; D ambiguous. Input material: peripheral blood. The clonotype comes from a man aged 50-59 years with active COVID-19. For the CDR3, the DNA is TGTGCCAGCAGTGAAGGTCGGGGTGGCTACACCTTC. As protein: CASSEGRGGYTF.